This T cell receptor beta chain emerged from a study of shared clonotypes between healthy human individuals. Only in-frame clones appear in the TCRdb table, and some are missing; sequencing was by immunoSEQ multiplex PCR. The data show 2 million to 3 million clones, over 85% seen once. Sequenced input: naive CD4+ T cells sorted from blood. Noted subset: CD45RA+ positively selected. This clonotype originated in a man between 18 and 29 years old in good health.

CDR3 sequence: CAISAHSGPGIDNEQFF. The CDR3 coding sequence is TGTGCCATCAGTGCCCACTCGGGGCCGGGGATAGACAATGAGCAGTTCTTC. This chain uses TRBV10-3 with TRBJ2-1; the D gene could be TRBD1 or TRBD2 (5 bases each). The V gene's germline CDR1 is ENHRY and CDR2 SYGVKD. V dropped 4 bases and J dropped 5 bases, with 21 bases sitting between them. The CDR3 is made up of 17 amino acids.